This T cell receptor beta chain was documented in a study of T cells in tumors after PD-1 blockade. Study results and caveats: Most post-therapy expanded exhausted CD8+ clones were new, undetected before treatment.

This clone was detected only a few times. Its antigen remains unknown. Germline V lookup: CDR1 MNHEY, CDR2 SMNVEV (reference sequence). Trimming stripped 4 bases from V and 4 bases from J, with 11 bases between. The CDR3 runs to 14 residues. Only in-frame clones appear in the TCRdb table, and some are missing; sequencing was by immunoSEQ multiplex PCR. The sample contains fewer than 9,500 clones, 55% to 70% of which appear only once. The sequence was obtained from a human donor with basal cell carcinoma. Sequencing was performed on tumor tissue, taken after anti-PD-1 treatment. The chain carries TRBV27 and TRBJ1-3, with D perhaps TRBD1 (6 bases). CDR3 sequence reads: CASSSPGQGNTIYF. CDR3 DNA: TGTGCCAGCAGTTCGCCGGGACAAGGAAACACCATATATTTT.